Listed here is a single T cell receptor beta chain. These data are taken from a study of blood T cell repertoires in COVID-19. Overall study: PBMCs, B-cell-depleted T cells, or T cells were the source of the cDNA or gDNA that made up the material.

Study members were between about 18 and 95 years old and lived in some 26 US regions. In the study's own analysis: Estimation of nucleated cell counts was performed using reference gene primer amplification. Here immunoSEQ multiplex PCR was the method, and the copy in TCRdb shows in-frame clones only, minus some. D and trimming were read from the DNA, whereas the V and J calls and clone size are those reported in that table. Of 250,000 to 350,000 clones listed, 80% to 90% were seen once; the top ten hold 4% to 4.5%. This CDR3 is 13 amino acids long. The V gene lost 1 base and the J gene lost 6 bases, with 9 bases spanning the gap. Germline assignment: CDR1 MGHRA and CDR2 YSYEKL.

This chain links TRBV4-1 with TRBJ1-2, with unresolved D. The receptor's source is a woman in her 30s who had recovered from COVID-19. The source material was PBMCs or T cells enriched from blood (not recorded which). The DNA for the CDR3 is TGCGCCAGCAGCCAAGTTTCCCCTGATGGCTACACCTTC. Protein sequence: CASSQVSPDGYTF.